Listed below are T cell receptor delta chains from one sample, sequenced in a study of delta chains in infants with herpesvirus infections. TCRdb fed the RT-PCR reads to CATT. The profile shows under 1,500 delta-chain clones, around 35% of them singletons. Sequenced material: peripheral blood, taken at time point 2 of longitudinal follow-up. These receptor sequences come from a human donor who was a Ugandan infant, either HIV-exposed or HIV-unexposed (not recorded which). The CDR3 runs from the conserved cysteine through the conserved F or W. A D gene is named only where the DNA matches it firmly. Size tells how often a clone was seen (once, few, many) or the class of an expanded clone, and some rows leave it out.

v_call	d_call	clone_size	j_call	cdr3_nt	cdr3_aa
TRDV1	TRDD3	hyperexpanded	TRDJ1	TGTGCTCTTGGGTTCGCTCCGTACTGGGGGATGGACACCGATAAACTCATCTTT	CALGFAPYWGMDTDKLIF
TRDV1	-	few	TRDJ1	TGTGCTCTTGGGGAACTCAGGCGATGGGAGGGGGCCGATAAACTCATCTTT	CALGELRRWEGADKLIF
TRDV1	TRDD3	-	TRDJ1	TGTGCTCTTGGGGACCCCGGCTGGGGGATACGGGTTTGGTACACCGATAAACTCATCTTT	CALGDPGWGIRVWYTDKLIF
TRDV1	TRDD3	large	TRDJ1	TGTGCTCTTGGGGATTCCAAATTCGTACTGGGGGATACCTCGCCCTCCGATAAACTCATCTTT	CALGDSKFVLGDTSPSDKLIF
TRDV1	-	large	TRDJ1	TGTGCTCTTGGGGACCCGATACCCGATAAACTCATCTTT	CALGDPIPDKLIF
TRAV38-2/DV8	TRDD3	large	TRDJ1	TGTGCTTATTGGGGGTTTCCTATCAACTGGGGGATACCGAACACCGATAAACTCATCTTT	CAYWGFPINWGIPNTDKLIF
TRDV1	-	-	TRDJ1	TGTGCTCTTGGGGAACTCAAACGGGAGGGAACGCCCCGACTATCATGGGGACGATCTTACACCGATAAACTCATCTTT	CALGELKREGTPRLSWGRSYTDKLIF
TRDV1	TRDD3	few	TRDJ1	TGTGCTCTTGGGGAAGGGAGACTGGGGAAGTACACCGATAAACTCATCTTT	CALGEGRLGKYTDKLIF
TRDV1	TRDD3	-	TRDJ1	TGTGCTCTTGGGCCGCCTACGGGCTGGGGGATACACACCGATAAACTCATCTTT	CALGPPTGWGIHTDKLIF
TRDV1	-	-	TRDJ1	TGTGCTCTTGGGGACCCCAAGGCGGACACCGATAAACTCATCTTT	CALGDPKADTDKLIF
TRDV1	TRDD3	few	TRDJ1	TGTGCTCTTGGGGAACCCGTCTCTAACGGGGGGATACAAGCCGATAAACTCATCTTT	CALGEPVSNGGIQADKLIF
TRDV1	TRDD3	medium-sized	TRDJ1	TGTGCTCTTGGGTCATACGGCCTGGGGGATAATATGGAAGGAGAGGGTAAACTCATCTTT	CALGSYGLGDNMEGEGKLIF
TRDV1	TRDD3	-	TRDJ1	TGTGCTCTTGGGGACCCCTCTTCCTCTTACTGGGGGATACGCATGTACACCGATAAACTCATCTTT	CALGDPSSSYWGIRMYTDKLIF
TRAV29/DV5	TRDD3	large	TRDJ1	TGTGCAGCAACCCTCCGGGGATTGTTCCAATTCCACTGGGGAAAGTACACCGATAAACTCATCTTT	CAATLRGLFQFHWGKYTDKLIF
TRDV1	TRDD3	few	TRDJ3	TGTGCTCTTGGGGAACGTAACTGGGGGGCTCCCTGGGACACCCGACAGATGTTTTTC	CALGERNWGAPWDTRQMFF
TRDV2	-	-	TRDJ1	TGTGCCTGTGACACCGTGGAAACCGGGGGACTCCTCTACACCGATAAACTCATCTTT	CACDTVETGGLLYTDKLIF
TRDV2	TRDD3	large	TRDJ1	TGTGCCTGTGACACCGTCAAGCGGGCTGGGGGATACAGTACGGATAAACTCATCTTT	CACDTVKRAGGYSTDKLIF
TRDV1	TRDD3	large	TRDJ1	TGTGCTCTTGGGGAACTAACCCCTTCTTACTGGGGGATGGGATCCGATAAACTCATCTTT	CALGELTPSYWGMGSDKLIF
TRDV1	TRDD3	medium-sized	TRDJ1	TGTGCTCTTGGGGAACTCCCACACGGGGGATACGGGTACACCGATAAACTCATCTTT	CALGELPHGGYGYTDKLIF
TRDV2	TRDD3	few	TRDJ1	TGTGCCTCCACCCCCCCTTCCCGCGCTAGTTTACTGGGGGATCCTTTCTTCACCGATAAACTCATCTTT	CASTPPSRASLLGDPFFTDKLIF
TRDV2	TRDD3	-	TRDJ1	TGTGCCTGTGACACACTGGGGGATACCAACGATAAACTCATCTTT	CACDTLGDTNDKLIF
TRDV2	-	-	TRDJ1	TGTGCCTGTGACGCCATAGCCCCTATAAACACCGATAAACTCATCTTT	CACDAIAPINTDKLIF
TRDV1	-	medium-sized	TRDJ1	TGTGCTCTTGGGGGCATTCCGGTGGGGGTCCAGGCCGATAAACTCATCTTT	CALGGIPVGVQADKLIF
TRDV1	TRDD3	few	TRDJ1	TGTGCTCTTGGGTCCTGTCTGGGGATACGCTTTAGCGGTAAACTCATCTTT	CALGSCLGIRFSGKLIF